This note documents a single T cell receptor (beta chain) sequence. Method: immunoSEQ multiplex PCR; TCRdb's copy keeps in-frame clones and lacks some. The sample carries tens of thousands of clones, under 95% recorded once. The data belong to a study of T cell changes during pregnancy in multiple sclerosis. V was clipped by 6 bases and J by 8 bases, with 16 bases between them. Per germline, CDR1 MNHEY and CDR2 SMNVEV (reference sequence). The CDR3 totals 13 residues. J is TRBJ1-2 and V is TRBV27; D possibly corresponds to TRBD1 (5 bases). The sequence was obtained from a female donor with multiple sclerosis, enrolled in a pregnancy study. The source material was peripheral blood, sampled before pregnancy. This CDR3 is CASSPPGDGGYTF. In DNA, the CDR3 is TGTGCCAGCAGCCCCCCGGGGGACGGAGGCTACACCTTC.